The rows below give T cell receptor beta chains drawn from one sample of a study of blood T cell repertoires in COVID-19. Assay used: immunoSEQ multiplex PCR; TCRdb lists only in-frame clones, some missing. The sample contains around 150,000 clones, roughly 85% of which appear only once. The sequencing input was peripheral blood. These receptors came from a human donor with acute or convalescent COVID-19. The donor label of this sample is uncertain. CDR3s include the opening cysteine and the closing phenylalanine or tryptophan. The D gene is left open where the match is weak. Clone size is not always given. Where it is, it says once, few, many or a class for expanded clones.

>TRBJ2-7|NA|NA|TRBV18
TGTGCCAGCTCCTCCCGGGGGGAGCAGTACTTC
CASSSRGEQYF
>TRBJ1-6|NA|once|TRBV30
TGTGCCTGGAGTTCCCCCGGGACAAATAATTCACCCCTCCACTTT
CAWSSPGTNNSPLHF
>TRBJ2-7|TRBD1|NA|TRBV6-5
TGTGCCACCTTCCGGGACAGGGGACTACGAGGGCAGTACTTC
CATFRDRGLRGQYF
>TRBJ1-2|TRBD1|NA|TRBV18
TGTGCCAGCTCCCCCCAGGGACAGGCTTATGGCTACACCTTC
CASSPQGQAYGYTF
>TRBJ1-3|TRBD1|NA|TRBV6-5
TGTGCCAGCAGGCGAGGGACAGCCTCTGGAAACACCATATATTTT
CASRRGTASGNTIYF
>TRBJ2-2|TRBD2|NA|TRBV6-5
TGTGCCAGCACGACAACTAGCGGGAACACCGGGGAGCTGTTTTTT
CASTTTSGNTGELFF
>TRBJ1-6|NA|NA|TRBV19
TGTGCCAGTAAGGAGCCGCCGGCTTCTTCACCCCTCCACTTT
CASKEPPASSPLHF
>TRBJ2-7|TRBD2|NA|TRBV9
TGTGCCAGCAGCGTAGACCCTAGCGGGGGCGAGCAGTACTTC
CASSVDPSGGEQYF
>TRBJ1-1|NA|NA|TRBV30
TGTGCCTGGAGTGCTATGAACACTGAAGCTTTCTTT
CAWSAMNTEAFF
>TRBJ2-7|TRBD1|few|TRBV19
TGTGCCAGTAGTACCTATTCCGGGACAGGGACCTACGAGCAGTACTTC
CASSTYSGTGTYEQYF
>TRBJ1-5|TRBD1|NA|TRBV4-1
TGCGCCAGCAGCCAGACCCTCCTCAGGGGGCCGAATCAGCCCCAGCATTTT
CASSQTLLRGPNQPQHF
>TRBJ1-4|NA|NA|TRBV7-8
TGTGCCAGCAGCTTAGCTCAGGGAGGGACTAATGAAAAACTGTTTTTT
CASSLAQGGTNEKLFF
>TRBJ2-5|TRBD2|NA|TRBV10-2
TGCGCCAGCAGTTATAGCGGGGGGGTATATCAAGAGACCCAGTACTTC
CASSYSGGVYQETQYF
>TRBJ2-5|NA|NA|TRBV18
TGTGCCAGCTCACCAAGCCCCCAAGAGACCCAGTACTTC
CASSPSPQETQYF
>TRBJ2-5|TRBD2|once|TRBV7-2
TGTGCCAGCAGCTTAGTCGGGACTAGGTTCATCCAAGAGACCCAGTACTTC
CASSLVGTRFIQETQYF
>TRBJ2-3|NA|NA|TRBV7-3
TGTGCCAGCAGCTTAAGGGGGGTTGGCACAGATACGCAGTATTTT
CASSLRGVGTDTQYF
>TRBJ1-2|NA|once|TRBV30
TGTGCCTGGACCCCGGGGAGTGGGGGGTATGGCTACACCTTC
CAWTPGSGGYGYTF
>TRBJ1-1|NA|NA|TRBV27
TGTGCCAGCAGTTGGGGAGAGAACACTGAAGCTTTCTTT
CASSWGENTEAFF
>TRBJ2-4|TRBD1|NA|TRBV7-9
TGTGCCAGCAGCTTAGCGGGACAGGGTGTAGCCAAAAACATTCAGTACTTC
CASSLAGQGVAKNIQYF
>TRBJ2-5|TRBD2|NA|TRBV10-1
TGCGCCAGCAGGCCGGGGTTTCTAGCGGTTTCCCAGTACTTC
CASRPGFLAVSQYF
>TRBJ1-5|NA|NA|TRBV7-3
TGTGCCAGCAGCTTAAGAACGGATCAGCCCCAGCATTTT
CASSLRTDQPQHF
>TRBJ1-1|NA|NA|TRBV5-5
TGTGCCAGCAGCTTGGAAGACAGGAACACTGAAGCTTTCTTT
CASSLEDRNTEAFF
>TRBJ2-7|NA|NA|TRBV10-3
TGTGCCATCAGTGAGGTGGTTGGCGGGGTGTATCGCGAGCAGTACTTC
CAISEVVGGVYREQYF
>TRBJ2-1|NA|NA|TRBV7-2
TGTGCCAGCAGCGTCTCTCTTGGGGGGGCCTCCTACAATGAGCAGTTCTTC
CASSVSLGGASYNEQFF
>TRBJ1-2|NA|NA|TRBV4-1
TGCGCCAGCAGCCAAGACCCAGGGATTAACTATGGCTACACCTTC
CASSQDPGINYGYTF
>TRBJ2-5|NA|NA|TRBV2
TGTGCCAGCAGTGAAGCGCGGACCCAGTACTTC
CASSEARTQYF
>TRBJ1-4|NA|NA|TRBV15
TGTGCCACCAGCAGAGGGGGGGGCTCAACTAATGAAAAACTGTTTTTT
CATSRGGGSTNEKLFF
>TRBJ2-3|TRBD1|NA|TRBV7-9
TGTGCCAGCCGACGGACAGGGAGCACAGATACGCAGTATTTT
CASRRTGSTDTQYF
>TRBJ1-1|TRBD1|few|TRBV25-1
TGTGCCAGCAGTCAAAATCGGGACAGAGGGCTTACCACTGAAGCTTTCTTT
CASSQNRDRGLTTEAFF
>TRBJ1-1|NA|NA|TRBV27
TGTGCCAGCCAAAACCAGGGGACCAACACTGAAGCTTTCTTT
CASQNQGTNTEAFF
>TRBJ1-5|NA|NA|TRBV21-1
TGTGCCAGCAGCCCTAGAAGGGAGGGCAATCAGCCCCAGCATTTT
CASSPRREGNQPQHF
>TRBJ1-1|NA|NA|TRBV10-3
TGTGCCATCAGGCGACAGGAGGCGAACACTGAAGCTTTCTTT
CAIRRQEANTEAFF